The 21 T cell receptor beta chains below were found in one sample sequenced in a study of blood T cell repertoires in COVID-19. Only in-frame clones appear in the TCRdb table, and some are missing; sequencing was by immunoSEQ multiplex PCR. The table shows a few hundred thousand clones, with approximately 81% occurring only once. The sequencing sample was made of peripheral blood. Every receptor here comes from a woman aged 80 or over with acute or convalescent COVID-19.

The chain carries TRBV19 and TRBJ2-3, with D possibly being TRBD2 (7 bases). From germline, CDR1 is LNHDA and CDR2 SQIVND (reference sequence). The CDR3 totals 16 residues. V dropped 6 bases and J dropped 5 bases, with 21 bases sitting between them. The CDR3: CASRHQQGPGGDTQYF. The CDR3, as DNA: TGTGCCAGTAGGCACCAACAGGGACCGGGGGGAGATACGCAGTATTTT.

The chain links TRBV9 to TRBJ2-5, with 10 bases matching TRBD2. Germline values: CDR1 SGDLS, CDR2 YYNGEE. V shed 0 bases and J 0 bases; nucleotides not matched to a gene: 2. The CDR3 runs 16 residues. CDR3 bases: TGTGCCAGCAGCGTAGGTAGCGGGGGGAACCAAGAGACCCAGTACTTC. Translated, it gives CASSVGSGGNQETQYF.

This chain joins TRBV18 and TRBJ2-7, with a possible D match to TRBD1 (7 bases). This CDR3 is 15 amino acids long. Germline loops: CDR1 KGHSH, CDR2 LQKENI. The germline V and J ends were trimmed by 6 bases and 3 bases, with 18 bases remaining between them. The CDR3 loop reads CASSSTGRLYYEQYF. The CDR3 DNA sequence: TGTGCCAGCTCGTCGACAGGGAGGTTATACTACGAGCAGTACTTC. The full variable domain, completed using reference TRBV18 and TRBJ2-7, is NAGVMQNPRHLVRRRGQEARLRCSPMKGHSHVYWYRQLPEEGLKFMVYLQKENIIDESGMPKERFSAEFPKEGPSILRIQQVVRGDSAAYFCASSSTGRLYYEQYFGPGTRLTVT.

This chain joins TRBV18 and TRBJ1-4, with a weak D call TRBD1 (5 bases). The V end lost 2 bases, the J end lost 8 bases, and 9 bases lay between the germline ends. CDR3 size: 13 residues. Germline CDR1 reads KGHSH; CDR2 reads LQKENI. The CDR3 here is CASSPGDSEKLFF. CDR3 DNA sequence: TGTGCCAGCTCACCAGGGGACTCGGAAAAACTGTTTTTT.

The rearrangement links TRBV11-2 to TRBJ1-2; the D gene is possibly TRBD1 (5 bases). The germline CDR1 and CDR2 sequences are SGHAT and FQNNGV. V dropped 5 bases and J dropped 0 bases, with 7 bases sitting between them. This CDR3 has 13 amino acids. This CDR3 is CASSTDTNYGYTF. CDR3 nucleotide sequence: TGTGCCAGCAGCACGGACACTAACTATGGCTACACCTTC.

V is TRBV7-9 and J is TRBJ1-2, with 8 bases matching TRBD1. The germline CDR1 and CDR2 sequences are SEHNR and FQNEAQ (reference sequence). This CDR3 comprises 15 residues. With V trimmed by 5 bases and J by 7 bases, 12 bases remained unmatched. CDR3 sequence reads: CASSQLGTGGSGYTF. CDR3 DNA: TGTGCCAGCAGCCAGTTGGGGACAGGAGGTAGTGGCTACACCTTC.

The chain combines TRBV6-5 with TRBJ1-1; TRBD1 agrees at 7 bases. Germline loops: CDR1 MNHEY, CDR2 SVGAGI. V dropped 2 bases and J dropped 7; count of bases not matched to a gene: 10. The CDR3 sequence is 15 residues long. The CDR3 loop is CASSYQRQGEGEAFF. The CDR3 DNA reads TGTGCCAGCAGTTACCAGCGACAGGGAGAGGGTGAAGCTTTCTTT.

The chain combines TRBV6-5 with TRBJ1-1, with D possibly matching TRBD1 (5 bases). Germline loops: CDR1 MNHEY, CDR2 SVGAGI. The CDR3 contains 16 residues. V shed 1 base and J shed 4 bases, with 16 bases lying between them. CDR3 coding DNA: TGTGCCAGCAGTTACTTGTGGGACTCAATAAGCACTGAAGCTTTCTTT. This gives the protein CASSYLWDSISTEAFF.

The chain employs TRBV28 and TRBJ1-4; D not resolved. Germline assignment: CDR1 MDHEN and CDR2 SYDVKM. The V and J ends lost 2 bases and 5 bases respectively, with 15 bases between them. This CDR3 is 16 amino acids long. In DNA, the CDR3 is TGTGCCAGCAGTTTACGTCTTGCCGGGATGAATGAAAAACTGTTTTTT. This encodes CASSLRLAGMNEKLFF.

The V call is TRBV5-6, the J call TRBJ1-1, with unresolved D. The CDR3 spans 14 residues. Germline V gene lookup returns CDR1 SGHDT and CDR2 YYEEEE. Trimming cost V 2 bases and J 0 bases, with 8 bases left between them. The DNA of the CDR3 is TGTGCCAGCAGCTTCTCCGTCCTGAACACTGAAGCTTTCTTT. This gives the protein CASSFSVLNTEAFF.

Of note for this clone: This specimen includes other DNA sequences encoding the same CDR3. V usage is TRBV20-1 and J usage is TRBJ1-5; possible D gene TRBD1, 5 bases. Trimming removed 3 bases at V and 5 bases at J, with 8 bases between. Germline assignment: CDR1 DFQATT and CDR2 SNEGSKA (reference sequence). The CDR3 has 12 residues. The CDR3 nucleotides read TGCAGTGCTAGTTCGGGGGATCAGCCCCAGCATTTT. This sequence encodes CSASSGDQPQHF.

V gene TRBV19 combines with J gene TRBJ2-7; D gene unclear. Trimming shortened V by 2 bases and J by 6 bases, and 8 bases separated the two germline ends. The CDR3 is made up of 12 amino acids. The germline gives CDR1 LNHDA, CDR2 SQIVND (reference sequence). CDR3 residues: CASSISRSEQYF. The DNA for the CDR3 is TGTGCCAGTAGTATATCCAGGTCCGAGCAGTACTTC.

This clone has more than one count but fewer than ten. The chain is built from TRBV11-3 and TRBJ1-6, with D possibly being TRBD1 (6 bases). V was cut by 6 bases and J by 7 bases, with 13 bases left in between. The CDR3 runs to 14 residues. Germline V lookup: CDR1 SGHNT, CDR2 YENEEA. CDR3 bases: TGTGCCAGCAGTAGTCGGGACACGAATTCACCCCTCCACTTT. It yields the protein CASSSRDTNSPLHF.

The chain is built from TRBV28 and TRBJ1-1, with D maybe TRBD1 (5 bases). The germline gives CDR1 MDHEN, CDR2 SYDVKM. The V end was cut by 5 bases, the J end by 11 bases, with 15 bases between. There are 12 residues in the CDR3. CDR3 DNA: TGTGCCAGCAGTCTTGTACGACGGGGGGCTTTCTTT. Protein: CASSLVRRGAFF.

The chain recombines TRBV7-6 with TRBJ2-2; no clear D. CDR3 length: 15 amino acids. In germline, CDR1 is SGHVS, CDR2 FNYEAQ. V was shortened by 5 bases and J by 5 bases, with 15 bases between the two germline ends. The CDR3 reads CASSLPAGSTGELFF. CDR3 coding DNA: TGTGCCAGCAGCCTCCCGGCAGGTTCAACCGGGGAGCTGTTTTTT.

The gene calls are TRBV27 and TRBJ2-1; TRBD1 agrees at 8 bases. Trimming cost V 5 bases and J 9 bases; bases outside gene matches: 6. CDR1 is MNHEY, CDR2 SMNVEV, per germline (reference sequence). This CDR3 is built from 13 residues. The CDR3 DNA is TGTGCCAGCAGTACTCGGACAGGGATTGAGCAGTTCTTC. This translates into CASSTRTGIEQFF.

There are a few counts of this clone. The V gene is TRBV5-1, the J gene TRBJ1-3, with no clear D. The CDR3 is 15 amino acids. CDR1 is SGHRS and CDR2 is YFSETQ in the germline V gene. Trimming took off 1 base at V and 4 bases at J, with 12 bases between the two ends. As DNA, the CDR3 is TGCGCCAGCAGCTTGTCGGGGATTGAAGGAAACACCATATATTTT. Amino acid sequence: CASSLSGIEGNTIYF.

The CDR3 reads CASSPATVNYGYTF. CDR3 coding DNA: TGTGCCAGCTCGCCGGCAACAGTTAACTATGGCTACACCTTC. This chain connects TRBV18 to TRBJ1-2; D unclear. Trimming removed 6 bases at V and 1 base at J, with 12 bases between. The CDR3 runs to 14 residues. Per the germline V gene, CDR1 is KGHSH and CDR2 is LQKENI.

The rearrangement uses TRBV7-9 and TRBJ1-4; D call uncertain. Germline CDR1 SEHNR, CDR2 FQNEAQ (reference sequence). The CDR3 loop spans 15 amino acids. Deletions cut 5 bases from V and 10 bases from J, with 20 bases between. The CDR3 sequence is CASSRLTSREGKLFF. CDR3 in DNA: TGTGCCAGCAGCCGACTTACGAGTAGGGAGGGAAAACTGTTTTTT. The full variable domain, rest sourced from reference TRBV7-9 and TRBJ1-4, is DTGVSQNPRHKITKRGQNVTFRCDPISEHNRLYWYRQTLGQGPEFLTYFQNEAQLEKSRLLSDRFSAERPKGSFSTLEIQRTEQGDSAMYLCASSRLTSREGKLFFGSGTQLSVL.

In DNA form, the CDR3 reads TGTGCCAGCAGCCAATCCGGGACAGGGGATAGGAGCTACACCTTC. Protein product: CASSQSGTGDRSYTF. This chain uses TRBV7-3 with TRBJ1-2, with 10 nucleotides matching TRBD1. CDR1 and CDR2 from the germline V gene are SGHTA and FQGTGA. The length of the CDR3 is 15 residues. V was clipped by 5 bases and J by 9 bases; unmatched bases: 12.

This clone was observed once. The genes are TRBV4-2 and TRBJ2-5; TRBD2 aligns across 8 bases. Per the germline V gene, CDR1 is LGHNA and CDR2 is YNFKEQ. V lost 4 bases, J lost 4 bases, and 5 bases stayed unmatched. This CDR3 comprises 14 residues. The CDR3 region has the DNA TGTGCCAGCAGCCCCGGGACTAGAGGAGAGACCCAGTACTTC. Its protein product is CASSPGTRGETQYF.